Below are 8 T cell receptor beta chains sequenced from a single sample in a study of early T cells in non-severe SARS-CoV-2 infection. A single record per CDR3 protein comes from TCRdb applying MiXCR to the 5' RACE reads. The table records 66,000 or so distinct CDR3 sequences, under 15% of them present only once. The specimen was whole blood. The origin of the receptors is an adult who was a healthcare worker with PCR-confirmed SARS-CoV-2 infection or an uninfected control (not recorded which).

The chain carries TRBV10-3 and TRBJ2-3; the match to TRBD2 covers 13 bases. The trim removed 6 bases at V and 3 bases at J, leaving 9 bases unmatched. Germline V lookup: CDR1 ENHRY, CDR2 SYGVKD. The CDR3 extends over 17 amino acids. The CDR3 is CAIRATSGRAVTDTQYF. DNA of the CDR3: TGTGCCATCAGGGCTACTAGCGGGAGGGCCGTAACAGATACGCAGTATTTT.

This clonotype turned up a few times. The gene calls are TRBV29-1 and TRBJ1-1, with D possibly TRBD1 on 6 matching bases. V lost 7 bases, J lost 2 bases, and 17 bases lay in between. This CDR3 is built from 14 residues. The germline V gene has CDR1 SQVTM and CDR2 ANQGSEA. The CDR3 sequence: CSAGGGVSNTEAFF. CDR3 coding DNA: TGCAGCGCCGGAGGGGGGGTATCAAACACTGAAGCTTTCTTT.

This clonotype showed up just a few times. This sequence joins TRBV7-3 and TRBJ2-1; the D is unclear. The CDR3 is 14 residues long. The germline CDR1 and CDR2 sequences are SGHTA and FQGTGA. V was pared by 5 bases and J by 6 bases, with 14 bases between. For the CDR3, the DNA is TGTGCCAGCAGCCCGGCCGGGCCGTTCAATGAGCAGTTCTTC. As protein: CASSPAGPFNEQFF.

This chain joins TRBV10-3 and TRBJ1-1, with TRBD1 matching over 7 bases. V was pared by 7 bases and J by 2 bases, with 4 bases of the junction left unmatched. CDR1 ENHRY and CDR2 SYGVKD come from the germline V gene. The CDR3 runs 13 residues. The CDR3 loop reads CAITGQVNTEAFF. The DNA of the CDR3 is TGTGCCATCACCGGACAGGTTAACACTGAAGCTTTCTTT.

This clonotype is medium-sized in the sample. Written as DNA, the CDR3 is TGTGCCACCATTTCCCTGATGGGACAAGACTTCTACGAGCAGTACTTC. The encoded protein is CATISLMGQDFYEQYF. The chain combines TRBV28 with TRBJ2-7, with D tentatively TRBD1 (6 bases). V lost 10 bases to trimming and J lost 3 bases, with 25 bases between them. The CDR3 loop spans 16 amino acids. The germline gives CDR1 MDHEN, CDR2 SYDVKM.

The chain links TRBV24-1 to TRBJ2-3; D is ambiguous. Trimming took off 11 bases at V and 6 bases at J, with 8 bases between the two ends. This CDR3 contains 10 residues. CDR1 and CDR2 (germline): KGHDR, SFDVKD. The chain's CDR3 is CARKRDTQYF. The CDR3 DNA follows: TGTGCCAGGAAGAGGGATACGCAGTATTTT.

This clonotype was found a few times. J is TRBJ2-3 and V is TRBV20-1; D tentatively reads TRBD1 or TRBD2 (5 bases each). The germline CDR1 and CDR2 sequences are DFQATT and SNEGSKA (reference sequence). V lost 6 bases and J 0 bases, leaving 13 bases between the germline ends. This CDR3 has 14 residues. CDR3 in amino acids: CSASRGSSTDTQYF. The CDR3 bases are TGCAGTGCCAGCCGGGGCTCGAGCACAGATACGCAGTATTTT.

This sequence joins TRBV5-6 and TRBJ2-5; 9 nucleotides match TRBD1. Trimming cost V 1 base and J 2 bases; bases outside gene matches: 6. The CDR3 sequence is 16 residues long. The V gene's germline CDR1 is SGHDT and CDR2 YYEEEE. This CDR3 is CASSLRRTGAQETQYF. As DNA, the CDR3 is TGTGCCAGCAGCTTGCGTAGGACAGGGGCTCAAGAGACCCAGTACTTC.